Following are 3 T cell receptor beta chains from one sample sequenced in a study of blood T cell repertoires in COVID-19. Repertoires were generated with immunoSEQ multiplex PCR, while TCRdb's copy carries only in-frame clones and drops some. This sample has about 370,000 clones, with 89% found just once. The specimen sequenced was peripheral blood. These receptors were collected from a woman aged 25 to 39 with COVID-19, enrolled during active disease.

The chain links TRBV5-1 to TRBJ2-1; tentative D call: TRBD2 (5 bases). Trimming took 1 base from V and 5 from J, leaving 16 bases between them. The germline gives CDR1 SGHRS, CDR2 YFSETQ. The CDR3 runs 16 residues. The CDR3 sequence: CASSLRREPPNNEQFF. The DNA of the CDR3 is TGCGCCAGCAGCTTGAGAAGGGAGCCCCCGAACAATGAGCAGTTCTTC.

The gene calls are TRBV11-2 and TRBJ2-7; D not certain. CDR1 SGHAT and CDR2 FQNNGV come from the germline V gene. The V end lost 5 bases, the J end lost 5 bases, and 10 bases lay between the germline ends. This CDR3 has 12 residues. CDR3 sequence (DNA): TGTGCCAGCAGCCACCATTCGGACGAGCAGTACTTC. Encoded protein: CASSHHSDEQYF.

Here the CDR3 reads CAWSFGGDNEKLFF. The CDR3 DNA reads as TGTGCCTGGAGTTTCGGGGGGGATAATGAAAAACTGTTTTTT. This chain joins TRBV30 and TRBJ1-4; D possibly corresponds to TRBD1 (5 bases). There are 14 residues in the CDR3. Germline V gene data show CDR1 as GTSNPN and CDR2 as SVGIG (reference sequence). Trimming pared 2 bases from V and 4 bases from J, leaving 11 bases between.